This entry lists 2 T cell receptor beta chains sequenced from one sample in a study of identical twins. TCRdb analysed the 5' RACE reads with MiXCR anew, one entry per CDR3 protein. The table lists some 460,000 distinct CDR3 sequences, 12% to 15% of them singletons, with roughly 0.56% in the top ten. The sample also formed part of further work on yellow fever vaccine responses in identical twins.

The source material was CD4+ T cells sorted from blood. The receptors derive from a woman aged 18-30 years in good health.

This clonotype was counted many times. This sequence joins TRBV5-1 and TRBJ2-2; D not certain. The germline V gene encodes CDR1 SGHRS and CDR2 YFSETQ. CDR3 length: 13 residues. V lost 3 bases, J lost 5 bases, and 8 bases lay in between. CDR3: CASSSPVTGELFF. For the CDR3, the DNA is TGCGCCAGCAGCTCACCAGTGACCGGGGAGCTGTTTTTT.

The chain uses TRBV7-2 and TRBJ2-7; D call uncertain. Germline V gene lookup returns CDR1 SGHTA and CDR2 FQGNSA. The V gene lost 5 bases and the J gene lost 7 bases, with 12 bases spanning the gap. The CDR3 is made up of 12 amino acids. The CDR3 is CASSQPYREQYF. CDR3 coding DNA: TGTGCCAGCAGCCAACCCTACCGGGAGCAGTACTTC.